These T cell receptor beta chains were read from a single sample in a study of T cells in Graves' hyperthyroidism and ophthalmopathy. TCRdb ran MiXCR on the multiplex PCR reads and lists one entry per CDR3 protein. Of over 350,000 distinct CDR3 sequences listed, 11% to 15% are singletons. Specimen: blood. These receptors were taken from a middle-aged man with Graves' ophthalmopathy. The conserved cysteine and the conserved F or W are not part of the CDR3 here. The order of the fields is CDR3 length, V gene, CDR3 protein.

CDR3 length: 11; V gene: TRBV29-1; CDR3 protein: SARSSGTYEQY
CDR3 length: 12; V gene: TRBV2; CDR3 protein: ASSLDRTCYEQY
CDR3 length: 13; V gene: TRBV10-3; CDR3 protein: AISGVAGPNEKLF
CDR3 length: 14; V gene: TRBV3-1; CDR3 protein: ASSQSERTGEETQF
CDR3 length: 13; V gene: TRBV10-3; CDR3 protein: AISEKAGGLDTQY
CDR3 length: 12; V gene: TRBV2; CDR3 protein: ASSEGGQNEKLF
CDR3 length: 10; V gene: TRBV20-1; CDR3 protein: SARAGANEAF
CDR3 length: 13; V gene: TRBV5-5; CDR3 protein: ASTTGNSGANVLT
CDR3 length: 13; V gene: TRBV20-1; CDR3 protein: SAPTSGSTPGELF
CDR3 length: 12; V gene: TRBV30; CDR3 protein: AWSNRGSTGGYT
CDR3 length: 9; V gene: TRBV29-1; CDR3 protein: SVEISYGYT
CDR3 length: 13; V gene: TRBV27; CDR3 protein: ASSLVASGMNTQY